This T cell receptor (beta chain) derives from a study of T cell responses to AZD1222 COVID-19 vaccine. A word on this clone: Its antigen is not known.

Produced via immunoSEQ multiplex PCR; TCRdb's table is partial and in-frame only. The sample includes about 110,000 clones, approximately 89% seen only once; the top ten take less than 4%. This CDR3 has 13 amino acids. V lost 7 bases and J 6 bases, leaving 16 bases between the germline ends. Germline assignment: CDR1 MNHEY and CDR2 SVGAGI. Overall study findings and caveats: Just a handful of AZD1222 recipients tested seropositive at baseline. Repertoire samples came only from after the peak T cell response. Distributed over spike, vaccine-associated CD4 TCRs predominated at 160-218 and 743-854.

The sample consisted of peripheral blood, taken on day 0 of MenACWY control vaccination. The origin of this receptor is an adult in good health. V gene TRBV6-5 combines with J gene TRBJ2-7; possibly TRBD1 or TRBD2 for D (5 bases each). CDR3 nucleotides: TGTGCCAGCACCGACGGGGCATTACTCGAGCAGTACTTC. It specifies CASTDGALLEQYF.